This T cell receptor (beta chain) was profiled in a study of blood T cell repertoires in COVID-19. The CDR3 has 15 residues. Per the germline V gene, CDR1 is LNHDA and CDR2 is SQIVND (reference sequence). Trimming left V 0 bases short and J 7 bases short, with 13 bases between. In the original analysis: Scientists estimated how many nucleated cells there were by amplifying reference gene primers. The method was immunoSEQ multiplex PCR; TCRdb's version includes in-frame clones alone and lacks a portion of them. That table is the source of V, J and clone size, and D and trimming were worked out from the DNA. The sample includes fewer than 85,000 clones, about 88% seen only once; the top ten take about 9%.

The sample taken for sequencing was peripheral blood. The sequence was collected from a human donor in a cohort sampled during active COVID-19. The rearrangement joins TRBV19 to TRBJ1-5, with D possibly TRBD1 on 5 matching bases. The CDR3 loop is CASSIDRGGDQPQHF. CDR3 DNA sequence: TGTGCCAGTAGTATAGACCGTGGGGGGGACCAGCCCCAGCATTTT.